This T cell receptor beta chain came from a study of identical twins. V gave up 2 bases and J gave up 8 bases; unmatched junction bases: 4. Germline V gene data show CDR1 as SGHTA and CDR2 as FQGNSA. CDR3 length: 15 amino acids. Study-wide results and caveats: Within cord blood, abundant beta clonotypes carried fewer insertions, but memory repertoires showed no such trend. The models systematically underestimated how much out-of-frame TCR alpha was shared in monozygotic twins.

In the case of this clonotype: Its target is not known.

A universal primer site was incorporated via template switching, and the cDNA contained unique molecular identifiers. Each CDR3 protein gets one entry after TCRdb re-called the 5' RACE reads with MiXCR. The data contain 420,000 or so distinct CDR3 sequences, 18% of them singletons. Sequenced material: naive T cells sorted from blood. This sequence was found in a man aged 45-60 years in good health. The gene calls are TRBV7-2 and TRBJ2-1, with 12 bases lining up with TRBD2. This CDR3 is CASSLSGLAGHEQFF. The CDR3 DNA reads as TGTGCCAGCAGCTTATCCGGACTAGCGGGGCATGAGCAGTTCTTC.